A single T cell receptor beta chain is shown here with its context. Antigen: not known. The CDR3 is made up of 14 amino acids. Germline lookup yields CDR1 MDHEN and CDR2 SYDVKM. V was shortened by 6 bases and J by 8 bases, with 19 bases between the two germline ends. The data are from a study of cytomegalovirus exposure and HLA in healthy donors. Whole-study context: A prior analysis found some 110 million unique TCR beta sequences from some 190 million T cells. Study-level points and caveats: 150 to 200 TCR beta chains were listed as cytomegalovirus-associated. In an earlier analysis, most TCR beta V segments were productive about 87% or about 30% of the time. Sequencing depth roughly uniform across donors was assumed in presence/absence analyses.

Primers for the PCR totalled 60 Vbeta and 13 Jbeta. Produced via immunoSEQ multiplex PCR; TCRdb's table is partial and in-frame only. The data hold 130,000 to 150,000 clones, with 65% to 80% observed a single time. The TCR originated in a woman aged 50 to 60 in good health and CMV-seropositive. Sequencing input: PBMCs. The rearrangement links TRBV28 to TRBJ1-2; D perhaps matches TRBD1 (6 bases). For the CDR3, the DNA is TGTGCCAGCAGACCTGACAGGATCGGTATGGGCTACACCTTC. It translates to CASRPDRIGMGYTF.